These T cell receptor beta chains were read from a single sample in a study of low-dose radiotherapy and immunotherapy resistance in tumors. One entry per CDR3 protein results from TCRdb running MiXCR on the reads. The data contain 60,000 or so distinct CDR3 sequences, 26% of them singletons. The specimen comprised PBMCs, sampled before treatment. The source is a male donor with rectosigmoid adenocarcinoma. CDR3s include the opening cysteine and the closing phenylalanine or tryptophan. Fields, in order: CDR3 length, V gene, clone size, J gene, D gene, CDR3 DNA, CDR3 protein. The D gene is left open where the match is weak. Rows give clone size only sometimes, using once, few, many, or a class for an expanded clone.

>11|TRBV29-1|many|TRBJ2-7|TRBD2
TGCAGCGTTGAGCGGGGGAGGGAGCAGTACTTC
CSVERGREQYF
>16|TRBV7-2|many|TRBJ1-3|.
TGTGCCAGCAGCTCGACTAACTCCCACTCTGGAAACACCATATATTTT
CASSSTNSHSGNTIYF
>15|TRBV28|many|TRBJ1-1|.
TGTGCCAGCAGTTTACTCCTAGTGGGTGGGGCTGAAGCTTTCTTT
CASSLLLVGGAEAFF
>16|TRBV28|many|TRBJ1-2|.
TGTGCCACCCTTTACGCCGGGGGGGGTTCTAACTATGGCTACACCTTC
CATLYAGGGSNYGYTF
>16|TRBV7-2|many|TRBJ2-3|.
TGTGCCAGCAGCTTAGTGGGGGCGGGGTTGAGAGATACGCAGTATTTT
CASSLVGAGLRDTQYF
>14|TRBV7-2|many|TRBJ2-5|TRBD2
TGTGCCAGCAGCGAGTGGACTAGCCAAGAGACCCAGTACTTC
CASSEWTSQETQYF
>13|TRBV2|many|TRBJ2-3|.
TGTGCCAGCAGTGAAAGGCCCGAGAATACGCAGTATTTT
CASSERPENTQYF
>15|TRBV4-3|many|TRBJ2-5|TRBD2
TGCGCCAGCAGCCAAGATTTGGGGACTATGAAGACCCAGTACTTC
CASSQDLGTMKTQYF
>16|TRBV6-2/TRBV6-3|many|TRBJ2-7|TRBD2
TGTGCCAGCAGCCGCCCGCCGGGCGGGAGGGTCCACGAGCAGTACTTC
CASSRPPGGRVHEQYF
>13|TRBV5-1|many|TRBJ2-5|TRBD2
TGCGCCAGCAGCGGGGGACTACAAGAGACCCAGTACTTC
CASSGGLQETQYF
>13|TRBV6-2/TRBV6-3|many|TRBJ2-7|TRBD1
TGTGCCAGCAGTCGACAGGGCTCCTACGAGCAGTACTTC
CASSRQGSYEQYF
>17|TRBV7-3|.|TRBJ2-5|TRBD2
TGTGCCAGCAGCGCCCGACTAGCGGGGGGCCCACAAGAGACCCAGTACTTC
CASSARLAGGPQETQYF
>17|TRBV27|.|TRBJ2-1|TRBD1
TGTGCCAGCAGTGCTCTCCAGGGGGTACTCTCCTACAATGAGCAGTTCTTC
CASSALQGVLSYNEQFF
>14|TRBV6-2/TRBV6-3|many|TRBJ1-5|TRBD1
TGTGCCAGCAACGGACAGGCCCTCGCTCAGCCCCAGCATTTT
CASNGQALAQPQHF
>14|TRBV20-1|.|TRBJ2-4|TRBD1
TGCAGTGCCATAGTGGCGGACAGGGAGAACATTCAGTACTTC
CSAIVADRENIQYF
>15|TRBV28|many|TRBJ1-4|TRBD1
TGTGCCAGCAGTTTAACCGGGACAGCGAATGAAAAACTGTTTTTT
CASSLTGTANEKLFF
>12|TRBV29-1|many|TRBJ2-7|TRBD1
TGCAGCGTTGACTCGAGCCCGGGACAGATGTACTTC
CSVDSSPGQMYF
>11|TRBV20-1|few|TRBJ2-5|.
TGCAGTGCTCCAATTGGCGAGACCCAGTACTTC
CSAPIGETQYF
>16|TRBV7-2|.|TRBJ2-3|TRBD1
TGTGCCAGCAGCTTAGACGGCGGACAGGGGGGGGATACGCAGTATTTT
CASSLDGGQGGDTQYF
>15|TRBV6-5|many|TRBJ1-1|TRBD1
TGTGCCAGCAGTGTGGGGCAGGGGGCGAACACTGAAGCTTTCTTT
CASSVGQGANTEAFF
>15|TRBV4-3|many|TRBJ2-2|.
TGCGCCAGCAGCCAAGATAAAACAGACATCAGGGAGCTGTTTTTT
CASSQDKTDIRELFF
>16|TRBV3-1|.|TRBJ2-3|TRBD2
TGTGCCAGCAGCCGCATGACTAGCGGGTTCACAGATACGCAGTATTTT
CASSRMTSGFTDTQYF
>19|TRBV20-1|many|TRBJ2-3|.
TGCAGTGCTAGAGACCCCGACATCACTAGGCCCACTAGCACAGATACGCAGTATTTT
CSARDPDITRPTSTDTQYF
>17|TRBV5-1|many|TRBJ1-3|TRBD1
TGCGCCAGCGCTCCGAGTTTCGGGACAGGGGTTGGAAACACCATATATTTT
CASAPSFGTGVGNTIYF
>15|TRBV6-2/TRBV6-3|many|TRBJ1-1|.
TGTGCCAGCAGCCAAGCACCCCCGGCGAACACTGAAGCTTTCTTT
CASSQAPPANTEAFF
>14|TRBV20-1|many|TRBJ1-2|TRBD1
TGCAGTGCTGTTCGGGACAGAACTAACTATGGCTACACCTTC
CSAVRDRTNYGYTF
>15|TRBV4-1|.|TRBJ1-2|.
TGCGCCAGCAGCAGCCAAGATTCCGGGACCTATGGCTACACCTTC
CASSSQDSGTYGYTF
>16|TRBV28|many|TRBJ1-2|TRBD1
TGTGCCAGCAGTTTATTAGGGGACAGGAGCCAATATGGCTACACCTTC
CASSLLGDRSQYGYTF
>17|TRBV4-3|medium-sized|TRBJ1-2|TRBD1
TGCGCCAGCAGCCAAGAAGGCCCCGGGACAGGGCTGAGTGGCTACACCTTC
CASSQEGPGTGLSGYTF
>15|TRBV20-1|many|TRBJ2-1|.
TGCAGTGCTAGAGGTGCGGCTAGCTACTACAATGAGCAGTTCTTC
CSARGAASYYNEQFF
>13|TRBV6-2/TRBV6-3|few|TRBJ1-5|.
TGTGCCAGCAGCTCCTACGCGGATCAGCCCCAGCATTTT
CASSSYADQPQHF
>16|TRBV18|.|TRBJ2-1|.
TGTGCCAGCTCACCACCTTTATCCCAGGTTTACAATGAGCAGTTCTTC
CASSPPLSQVYNEQFF
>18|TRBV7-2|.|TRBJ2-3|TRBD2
TGTGCCAGCAGCCCAACCTCGGGCGGGGGGGCCAGGTGGGATACGCAGTATTTT
CASSPTSGGGARWDTQYF
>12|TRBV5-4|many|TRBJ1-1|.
TGTGCCAGCAGCTTGGGACCGACTAAAGCTTTCTTT
CASSLGPTKAFF
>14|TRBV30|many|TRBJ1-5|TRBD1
TGTGCCTGGAGGGACAGGGGGCCGTATCAGCCCCAGCATTTT
CAWRDRGPYQPQHF
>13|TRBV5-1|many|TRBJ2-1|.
TGCGCCAGCAGCTTGGCGGGTCGGGATGAGCAGTTCTTC
CASSLAGRDEQFF
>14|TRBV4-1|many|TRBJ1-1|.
TGCGCCAGCAGCTCCCCGACAGTGAACACTGAAGCTTTCTTT
CASSSPTVNTEAFF
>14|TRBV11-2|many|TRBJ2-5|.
TGTGCCAGCAGCTTAGTGTTGAGTTCGGAGACCCAGTACTTC
CASSLVLSSETQYF
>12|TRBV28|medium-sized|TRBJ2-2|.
TGTGCCAGCAGTTTCCGCACCGGGGAGCTGTTTTTT
CASSFRTGELFF
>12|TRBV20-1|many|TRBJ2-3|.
TGCAGTGCTAGAGTAGGTGGTTATACGCAGTATTTT
CSARVGGYTQYF
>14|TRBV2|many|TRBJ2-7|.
TGTGCCAGCTTCGGCCAGTCTGGTCTGGGCGAGCAGTACTTC
CASFGQSGLGEQYF
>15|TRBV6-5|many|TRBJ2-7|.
TGTGCCAGCAGTTACGAGGCAGCCACGTCAAGCGAGCAGTACTTC
CASSYEAATSSEQYF
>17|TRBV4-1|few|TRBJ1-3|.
TGTGCCAGCAGCCAAAAACCGGGACCGAGCTCTGGAAACACCATATATTTT
CASSQKPGPSSGNTIYF
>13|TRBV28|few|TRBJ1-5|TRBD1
TGTGCCAGCAGGATCGACAGGGTCAAGCCCCAGCATTTT
CASRIDRVKPQHF
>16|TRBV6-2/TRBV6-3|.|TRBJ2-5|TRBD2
TGTGCCAGCAGTAAACTCGGGACTAGCGGGGCGAAGACCCAGTACTTC
CASSKLGTSGAKTQYF
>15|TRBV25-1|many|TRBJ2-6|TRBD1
TGTGCCAGCAGGTGGAAGGGGGCCGGGGCCAACGTCCTGACTTTC
CASRWKGAGANVLTF
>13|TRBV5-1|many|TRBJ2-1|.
TGCGCCAGCAGCTTAACCAGGGTCAATGAGCAGTTCTTC
CASSLTRVNEQFF
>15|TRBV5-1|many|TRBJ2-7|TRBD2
TGCGCCAGCAGCTTGGAACTAGCGGGGTCCTACGAGCAGTACTTC
CASSLELAGSYEQYF
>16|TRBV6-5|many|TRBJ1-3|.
TGTGCCAGCAGTTACTCAGGGTCCATTGCTGGAAACACCATATATTTT
CASSYSGSIAGNTIYF
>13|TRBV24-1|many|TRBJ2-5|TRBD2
TGTGCCACCTCGACTAGCGGCCAAGAGACCCAGTACTTC
CATSTSGQETQYF
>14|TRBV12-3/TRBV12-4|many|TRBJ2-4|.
TGTGCCAGCGGATATATTTTGGGTGGAAACATTCAGTACTTC
CASGYILGGNIQYF
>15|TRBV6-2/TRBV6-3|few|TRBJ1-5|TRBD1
TGTGCCAGCAGTAGGACAGGGGGCTTCAATCAGCCCCAGCATTTT
CASSRTGGFNQPQHF
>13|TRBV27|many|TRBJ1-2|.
TGTGCCAGCAGTTTAACAGGGCTGACCGGCTACACCTTC
CASSLTGLTGYTF
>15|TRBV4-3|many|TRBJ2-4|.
TGCGCCAGATCCCCACATGGGCTAGCCAAAAACATTCAGTACTTC
CARSPHGLAKNIQYF
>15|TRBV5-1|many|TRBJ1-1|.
TGCGCCAGCAGCTTGGGTTCAGGAGTAACGGCTGAAGCTTTCTTT
CASSLGSGVTAEAFF
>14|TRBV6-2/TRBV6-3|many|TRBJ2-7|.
TGTGCCAGCAGTGAAATCTCCGGGTCCTCCGAGCAGTACTTC
CASSEISGSSEQYF
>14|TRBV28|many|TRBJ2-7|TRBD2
TGTGCCAGCAGTGTTAGCGGGAGGGTCTACGAGCAGTACTTC
CASSVSGRVYEQYF
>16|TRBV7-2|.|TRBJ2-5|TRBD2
TGTGCCAGCAGCTTAGTTCTAGCGGGAGTCGGTGAGACCCAGTACTTC
CASSLVLAGVGETQYF
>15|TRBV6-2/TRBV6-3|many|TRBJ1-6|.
TGTGCCAGCAGAACGGTACAGGGTGCTCATTCACCCCTCCACTTT
CASRTVQGAHSPLHF
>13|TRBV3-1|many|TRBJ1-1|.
TGTGCCAGCAGCCAAGATCGTGGGGTAGAAGCTTTCTTT
CASSQDRGVEAFF